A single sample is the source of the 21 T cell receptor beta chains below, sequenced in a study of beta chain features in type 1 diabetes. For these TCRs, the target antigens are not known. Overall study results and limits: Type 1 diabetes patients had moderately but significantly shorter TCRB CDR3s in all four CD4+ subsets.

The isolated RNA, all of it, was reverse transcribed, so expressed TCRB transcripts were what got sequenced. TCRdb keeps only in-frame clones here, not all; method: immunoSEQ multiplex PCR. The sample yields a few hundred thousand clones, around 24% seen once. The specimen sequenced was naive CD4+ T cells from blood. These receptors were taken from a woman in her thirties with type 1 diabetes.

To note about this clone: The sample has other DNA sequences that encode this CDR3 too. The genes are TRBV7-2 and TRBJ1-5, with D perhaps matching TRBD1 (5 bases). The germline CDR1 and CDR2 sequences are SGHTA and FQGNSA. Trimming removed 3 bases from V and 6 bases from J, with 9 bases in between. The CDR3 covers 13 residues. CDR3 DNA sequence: TGTGCCAGCAGCTTGCAGGGTTTTCAGCCCCAGCATTTT. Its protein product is CASSLQGFQPQHF.

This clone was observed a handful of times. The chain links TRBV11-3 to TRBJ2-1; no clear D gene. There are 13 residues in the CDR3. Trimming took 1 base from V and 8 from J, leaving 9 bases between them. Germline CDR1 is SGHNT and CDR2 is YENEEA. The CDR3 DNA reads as TGTGCCAGCAGCTTAGCCATCAGCGATGAGCAGTTCTTC. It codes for CASSLAISDEQFF.

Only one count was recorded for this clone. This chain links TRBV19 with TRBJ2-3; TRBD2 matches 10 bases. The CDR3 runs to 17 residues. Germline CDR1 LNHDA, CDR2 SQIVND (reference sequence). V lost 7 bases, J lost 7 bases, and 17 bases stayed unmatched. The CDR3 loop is CASTASGRALGLHTQYF. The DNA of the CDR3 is TGTGCCAGTACAGCCAGCGGGAGGGCCCTCGGACTCCATACGCAGTATTTT. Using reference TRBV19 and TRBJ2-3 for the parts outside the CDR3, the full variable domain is DGGITQSPKYLFRKEGQNVTLSCEQNLNHDAMYWYRQDPGQGLRLIYYSQIVNDFQKGDIAEGYSVSREKKESFPLTVTSAQKNPTAFYLCASTASGRALGLHTQYFGPGTRLTVL.

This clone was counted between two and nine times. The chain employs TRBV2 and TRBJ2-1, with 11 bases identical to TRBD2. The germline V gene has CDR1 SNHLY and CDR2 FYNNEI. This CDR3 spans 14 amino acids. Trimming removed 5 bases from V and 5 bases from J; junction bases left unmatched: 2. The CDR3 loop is CASSSSGRHNEQFF. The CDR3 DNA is TGTGCCAGCAGTTCTAGCGGGAGGCACAATGAGCAGTTCTTC.

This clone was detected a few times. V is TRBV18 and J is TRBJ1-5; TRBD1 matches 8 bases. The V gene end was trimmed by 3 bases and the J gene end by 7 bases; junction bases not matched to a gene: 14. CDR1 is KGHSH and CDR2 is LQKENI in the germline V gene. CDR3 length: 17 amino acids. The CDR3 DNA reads TGTGCCAGCTCACCGGTCTCCCTTTCAGGGGGCGACCAGCCCCAGCATTTT. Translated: CASSPVSLSGGDQPQHF.

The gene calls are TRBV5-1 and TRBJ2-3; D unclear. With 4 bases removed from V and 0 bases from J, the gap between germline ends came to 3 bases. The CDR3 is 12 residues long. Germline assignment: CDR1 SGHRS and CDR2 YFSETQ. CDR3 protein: CASSISTDTQYF. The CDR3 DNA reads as TGCGCCAGCAGCATAAGCACAGATACGCAGTATTTT.

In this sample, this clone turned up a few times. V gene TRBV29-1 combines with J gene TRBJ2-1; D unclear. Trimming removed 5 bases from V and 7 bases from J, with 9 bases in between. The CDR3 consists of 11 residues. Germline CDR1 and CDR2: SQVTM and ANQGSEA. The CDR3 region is CSVLKENEQFF. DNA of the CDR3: TGCAGCGTTCTCAAGGAGAATGAGCAGTTCTTC.

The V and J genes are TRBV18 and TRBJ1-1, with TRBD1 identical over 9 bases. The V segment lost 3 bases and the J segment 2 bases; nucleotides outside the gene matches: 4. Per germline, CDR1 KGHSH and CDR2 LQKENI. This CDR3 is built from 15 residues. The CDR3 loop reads CASSPTGGPNTEAFF. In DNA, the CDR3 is TGTGCCAGCTCACCGACAGGGGGACCAAACACTGAAGCTTTCTTT. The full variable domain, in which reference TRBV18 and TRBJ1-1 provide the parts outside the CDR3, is NAGVMQNPRHLVRRRGQEARLRCSPMKGHSHVYWYRQLPEEGLKFMVYLQKENIIDESGMPKERFSAEFPKEGPSILRIQQVVRGDSAAYFCASSPTGGPNTEAFFGQGTRLTVV.

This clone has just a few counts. For the CDR3, the DNA is TGTGCCTGGGGACGGGGTTCTGGCTCCCCCAGCACAGATACGCAGTATTTT. The encoded protein is CAWGRGSGSPSTDTQYF. This chain connects TRBV30 to TRBJ2-3; D may be TRBD2 (5 bases). In germline, CDR1 is GTSNPN, CDR2 SVGIG (reference sequence). V was pared by 5 bases and J by 0 bases, with 21 bases between. The CDR3 runs 17 residues.

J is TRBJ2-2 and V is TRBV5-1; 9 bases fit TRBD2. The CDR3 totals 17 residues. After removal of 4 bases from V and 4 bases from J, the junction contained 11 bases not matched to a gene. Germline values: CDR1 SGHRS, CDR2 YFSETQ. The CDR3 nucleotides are TGCGCCAGCAGCGACTCAATAGCGGGAGCGGCCACCGGGGAGCTGTTTTTT. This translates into CASSDSIAGAATGELFF.

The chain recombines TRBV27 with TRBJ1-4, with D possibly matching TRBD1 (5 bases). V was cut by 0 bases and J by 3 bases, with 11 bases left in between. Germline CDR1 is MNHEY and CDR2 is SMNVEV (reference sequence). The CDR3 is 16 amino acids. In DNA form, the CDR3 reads TGTGCCAGCAGTTTATCGTGGGGGGAGTCTAATGAAAAACTGTTTTTT. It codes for CASSLSWGESNEKLFF.

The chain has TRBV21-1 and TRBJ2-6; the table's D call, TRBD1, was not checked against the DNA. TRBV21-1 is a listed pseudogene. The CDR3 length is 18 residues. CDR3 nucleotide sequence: TGTGCCAGCAGCAAGGTTGACAGATGTGTAGCTGGGGCCAACGTCCTGACTTTC. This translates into CASSKVDRCVAGANVLTF.

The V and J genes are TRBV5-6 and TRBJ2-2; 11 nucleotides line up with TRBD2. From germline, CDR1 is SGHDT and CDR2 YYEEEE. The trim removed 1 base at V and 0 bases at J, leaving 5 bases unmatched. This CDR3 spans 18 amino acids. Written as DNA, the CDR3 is TGTGCCAGCAGCTTGCTGACTAGCGGGAAGTCGAACACCGGGGAGCTGTTTTTT. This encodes CASSLLTSGKSNTGELFF.

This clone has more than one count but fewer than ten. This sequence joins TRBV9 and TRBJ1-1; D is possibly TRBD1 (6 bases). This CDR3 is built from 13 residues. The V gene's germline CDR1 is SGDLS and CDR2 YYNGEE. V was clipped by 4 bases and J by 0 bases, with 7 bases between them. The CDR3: CASSKGVNTEAFF. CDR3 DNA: TGTGCCAGCAGCAAGGGGGTGAACACTGAAGCTTTCTTT.

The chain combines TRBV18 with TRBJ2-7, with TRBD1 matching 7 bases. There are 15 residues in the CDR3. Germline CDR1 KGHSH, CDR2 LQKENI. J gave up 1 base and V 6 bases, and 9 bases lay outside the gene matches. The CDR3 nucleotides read TGTGCCAGCTCCCTTACAGGGGTCTCTTCCTACGAGCAGTACTTC. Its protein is CASSLTGVSSYEQYF. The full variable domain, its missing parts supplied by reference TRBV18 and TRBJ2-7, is NAGVMQNPRHLVRRRGQEARLRCSPMKGHSHVYWYRQLPEEGLKFMVYLQKENIIDESGMPKERFSAEFPKEGPSILRIQQVVRGDSAAYFCASSLTGVSSYEQYFGPGTRLTVT.

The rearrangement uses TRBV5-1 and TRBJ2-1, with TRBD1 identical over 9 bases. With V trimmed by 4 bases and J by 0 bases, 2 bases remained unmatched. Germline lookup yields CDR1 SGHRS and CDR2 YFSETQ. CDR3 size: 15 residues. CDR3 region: CASSMGQGSYNEQFF. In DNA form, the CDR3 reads TGCGCCAGCAGCATGGGACAGGGCTCCTACAATGAGCAGTTCTTC.

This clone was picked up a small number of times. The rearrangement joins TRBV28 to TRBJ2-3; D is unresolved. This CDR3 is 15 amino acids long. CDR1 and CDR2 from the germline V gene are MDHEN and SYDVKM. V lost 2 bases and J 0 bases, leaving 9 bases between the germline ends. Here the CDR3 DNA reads TGTGCCAGCAGTTTAGGGCAGCCTAGCACAGATACGCAGTATTTT. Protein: CASSLGQPSTDTQYF.

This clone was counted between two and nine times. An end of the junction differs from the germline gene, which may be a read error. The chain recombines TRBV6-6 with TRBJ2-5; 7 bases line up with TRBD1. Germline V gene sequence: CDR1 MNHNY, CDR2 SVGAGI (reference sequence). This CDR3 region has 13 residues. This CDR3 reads CASAGTVQGTQYF. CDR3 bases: TGTGCCAGCGCCGGGACAGTCCAAGGGACCCAGTACTTC.

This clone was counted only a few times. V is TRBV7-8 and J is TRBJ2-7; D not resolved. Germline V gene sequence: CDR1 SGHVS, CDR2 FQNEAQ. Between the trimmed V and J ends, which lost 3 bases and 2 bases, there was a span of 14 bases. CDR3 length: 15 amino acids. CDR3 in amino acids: CASSFLPTGPYEQYF. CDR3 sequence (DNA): TGTGCCAGCAGCTTTCTCCCGACTGGTCCCTACGAGCAGTACTTC. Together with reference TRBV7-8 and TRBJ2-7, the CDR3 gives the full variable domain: GAGVSQSPRYKVAKRGQDVALRCDPISGHVSLFWYQQALGQGPEFLTYFQNEAQLDKSGLPSDRFFAERPEGSVSTLKIQRTQQEDSAVYLCASSFLPTGPYEQYFGPGTRLTVT.

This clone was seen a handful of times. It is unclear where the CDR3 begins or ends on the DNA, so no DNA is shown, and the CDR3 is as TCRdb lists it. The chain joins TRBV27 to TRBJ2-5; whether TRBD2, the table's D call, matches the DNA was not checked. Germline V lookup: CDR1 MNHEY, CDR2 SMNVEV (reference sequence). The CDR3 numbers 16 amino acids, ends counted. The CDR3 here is CASSSSTSGGQETQYF.

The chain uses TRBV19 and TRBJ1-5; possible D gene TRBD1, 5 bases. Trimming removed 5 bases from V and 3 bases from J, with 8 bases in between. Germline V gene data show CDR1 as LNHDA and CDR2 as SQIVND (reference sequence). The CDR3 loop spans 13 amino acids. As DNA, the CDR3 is TGTGCCAGTAGTTCAGGGATCAATCAGCCCCAGCATTTT. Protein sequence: CASSSGINQPQHF. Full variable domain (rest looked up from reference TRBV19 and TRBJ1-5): DGGITQSPKYLFRKEGQNVTLSCEQNLNHDAMYWYRQDPGQGLRLIYYSQIVNDFQKGDIAEGYSVSREKKESFPLTVTSAQKNPTAFYLCASSSGINQPQHFGDGTRLSIL.